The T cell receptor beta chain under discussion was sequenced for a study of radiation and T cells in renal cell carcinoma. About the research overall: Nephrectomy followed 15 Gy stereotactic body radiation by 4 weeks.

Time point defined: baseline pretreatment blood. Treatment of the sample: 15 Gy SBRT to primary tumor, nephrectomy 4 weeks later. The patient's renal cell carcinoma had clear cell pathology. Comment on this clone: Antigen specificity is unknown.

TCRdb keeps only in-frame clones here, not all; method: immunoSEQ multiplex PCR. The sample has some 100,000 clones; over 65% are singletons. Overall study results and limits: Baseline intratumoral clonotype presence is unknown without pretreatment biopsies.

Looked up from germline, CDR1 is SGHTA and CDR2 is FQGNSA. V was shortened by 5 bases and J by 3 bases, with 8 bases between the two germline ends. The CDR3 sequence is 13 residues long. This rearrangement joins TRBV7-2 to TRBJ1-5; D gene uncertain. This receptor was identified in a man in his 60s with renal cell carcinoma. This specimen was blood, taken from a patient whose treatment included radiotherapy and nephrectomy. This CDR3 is CASSLDLNQPQHF. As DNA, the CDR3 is TGTGCCAGCAGCCTAGACCTCAATCAGCCCCAGCATTTT.